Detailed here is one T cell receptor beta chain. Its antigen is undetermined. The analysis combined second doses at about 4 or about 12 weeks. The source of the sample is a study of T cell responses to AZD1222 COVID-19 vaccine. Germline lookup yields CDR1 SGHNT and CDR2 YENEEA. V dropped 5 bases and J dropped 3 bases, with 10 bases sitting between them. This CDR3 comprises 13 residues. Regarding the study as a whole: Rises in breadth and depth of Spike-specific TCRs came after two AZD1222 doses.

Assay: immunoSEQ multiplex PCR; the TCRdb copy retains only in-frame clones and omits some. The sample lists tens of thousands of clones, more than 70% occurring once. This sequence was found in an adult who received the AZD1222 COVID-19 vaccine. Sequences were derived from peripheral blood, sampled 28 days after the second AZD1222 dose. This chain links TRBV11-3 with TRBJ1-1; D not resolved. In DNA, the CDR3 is TGTGCCAGCAGCCTAACCGGGGACACTGAAGCTTTCTTT. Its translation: CASSLTGDTEAFF.